This is a list of T cell receptor beta chains from one sample in a study of blood T cell repertoires in COVID-19. The repertoire was sequenced with immunoSEQ multiplex PCR; TCRdb's copy has only in-frame clones and lacks some. Altogether 300,000 or so clones are present, roughly 80% being singletons, with the ten largest covering 4% to 5%. The sequenced sample was peripheral blood. These receptors were obtained from a woman aged 45-60 years with active or convalescent COVID-19. CDR3s include the opening cysteine and the closing phenylalanine or tryptophan. Each record gives: clone size, CDR3 length, D gene, J gene, V gene, CDR3 protein, CDR3 DNA. The D gene is left open where the match is weak. Clone size appears in some rows only: once, few, many, or a class for an expanded clone.

- | 12 | - | TRBJ2-3 | TRBV10-3 | CAMATISDTQYF | TGTGCCATGGCGACTATATCAGATACGCAGTATTTT
- | 13 | - | TRBJ1-1 | TRBV25-1 | CASSEFGQLKAFF | TGTGCCAGCAGTGAGTTTGGACAGTTGAAAGCTTTCTTT
- | 14 | - | TRBJ1-5 | TRBV19 | CASKIREVNQPQHF | TGTGCCAGTAAGATCCGGGAGGTTAATCAGCCCCAGCATTTT
- | 14 | TRBD2 | TRBJ2-1 | TRBV5-1 | CASSWRLAGDEQFF | TGCGCCAGCAGCTGGAGACTAGCGGGAGATGAGCAGTTCTTC
- | 13 | - | TRBJ2-3 | TRBV7-9 | CASSLRVEDTQYF | TGTGCCAGCAGCTTACGGGTTGAAGATACGCAGTATTTT
- | 15 | TRBD1 | TRBJ2-5 | TRBV24-1 | CATSDPQGAGETQYF | TGTGCCACCAGTGACCCACAGGGGGCAGGCGAGACCCAGTACTTC
- | 13 | TRBD1 | TRBJ1-2 | TRBV27 | CASSDSGTVSYTF | TGTGCCAGCAGTGATTCCGGGACAGTCAGCTACACCTTC
few | 14 | - | TRBJ2-5 | TRBV29-1 | CSVESPLVRETQYF | TGCAGCGTTGAATCTCCCCTAGTGCGTGAGACCCAGTACTTC
- | 15 | - | TRBJ1-1 | TRBV2 | CASSDVGLQNTEAFF | TGTGCCAGCAGTGACGTGGGCCTTCAGAACACTGAAGCTTTCTTT
- | 18 | - | TRBJ1-5 | TRBV2 | CASSGKLGPGDGNQPQHF | TGTGCCAGCAGTGGAAAACTGGGCCCCGGGGATGGCAATCAGCCCCAGCATTTT
- | 15 | TRBD2 | TRBJ2-7 | TRBV4-1 | CASSPGLAGAYEQYF | TGCGCCAGCAGCCCGGGACTAGCGGGAGCCTACGAGCAGTACTTC
few | 13 | TRBD1 | TRBJ2-1 | TRBV29-1 | CSVETGPYNEQFF | TGCAGCGTTGAGACAGGGCCCTACAATGAGCAGTTCTTC
- | 15 | - | TRBJ2-7 | TRBV11-2 | CASSLFAGSYYEQYF | TGTGCCAGCAGCTTATTCGCGGGAAGCTACTACGAGCAGTACTTC
- | 15 | - | TRBJ1-2 | TRBV28 | CASSSQKRGPNGYTF | TGTGCCAGCAGTTCCCAAAAAAGAGGGCCCAATGGCTACACCTTC
- | 13 | - | TRBJ1-1 | TRBV7-3 | CASSLIKLGQAFF | TGTGCCAGCAGCTTAATTAAATTGGGGCAAGCTTTCTTT
- | 17 | TRBD2 | TRBJ2-2 | TRBV27 | CASSLLLAGGPTGELFF | TGTGCCAGCAGTCTCTTACTAGCGGGAGGGCCCACCGGGGAGCTGTTTTTT
- | 13 | - | TRBJ1-6 | TRBV30 | CAWTWATNSPLHF | TGTGCCTGGACTTGGGCTACTAATTCACCCCTCCACTTT
- | 13 | - | TRBJ1-6 | TRBV6-4 | CASSPQVNSPLHF | TGTGCCAGCAGTCCACAGGTTAATTCACCCCTCCACTTT
- | 13 | - | TRBJ1-1 | TRBV7-9 | CASSSNTNTEAFF | TGTGCCAGCAGCTCGAACACGAACACTGAAGCTTTCTTT
- | 15 | TRBD2 | TRBJ2-7 | TRBV9 | CASSVGSGRVYEQYF | TGTGCCAGCAGCGTAGGGAGCGGGAGGGTTTACGAGCAGTACTTC
few | 15 | - | TRBJ2-3 | TRBV4-1 | CASSQDPGLGDTQYF | TGCGCCAGCAGCCAAGATCCGGGACTGGGAGATACGCAGTATTTT
- | 17 | - | TRBJ1-5 | TRBV7-6 | CASSLSVDEGSNQPQHF | TGTGCCAGCAGCTTATCGGTCGATGAGGGTAGCAATCAGCCCCAGCATTTT
- | 17 | TRBD1 | TRBJ1-3 | TRBV28 | CASRRPGQGVSGNTIYF | TGTGCCAGCAGGCGACCGGGACAGGGGGTATCGGGAAACACCATATATTTT
- | 14 | - | TRBJ1-6 | TRBV18 | CASSETVINSPLHF | TGTGCCAGCTCCGAGACAGTTATCAATTCACCCCTCCACTTT
- | 17 | - | TRBJ2-7 | TRBV7-9 | CASSLGRGKKNSYEQYF | TGTGCCAGCAGCTTAGGTCGGGGAAAAAAGAACTCCTACGAGCAGTACTTC
- | 14 | - | TRBJ2-7 | TRBV27 | CASRSTGLPYEQYF | TGTGCCAGCCGTTCCACGGGACTCCCCTACGAGCAGTACTTC
once | 15 | - | TRBJ2-7 | TRBV19 | CASIGVFGPFHEQYF | TGTGCCAGTATAGGGGTCTTCGGGCCCTTCCACGAGCAGTACTTC
- | 16 | TRBD2 | TRBJ2-1 | TRBV3-1/TRBV3-2 | CASSPASGRPNNEQFF | TGTGCCAGCAGCCCCGCTAGCGGGAGGCCTAACAATGAGCAGTTCTTC
- | 14 | - | TRBJ2-3 | TRBV4-1 | CASSQEGTRDTQYF | TGCGCCAGCAGCCAAGAGGGTACGCGGGATACGCAGTATTTT
- | 14 | TRBD1 | TRBJ2-5 | TRBV19 | CASSIAPQGETQYF | TGTGCCAGTAGTATTGCCCCACAGGGGGAGACCCAGTACTTC
once | 13 | - | TRBJ2-1 | TRBV24-1 | CATSPRGRNEQFF | TGTGCCACCAGTCCCCGTGGGAGGAATGAGCAGTTCTTC
- | 15 | - | TRBJ1-2 | TRBV18 | CASSLEQGEGYGYTF | TGTGCCAGCTCACTAGAACAGGGCGAGGGCTATGGCTACACCTTC
- | 14 | TRBD2 | TRBJ2-7 | TRBV27 | CASSFSGSRYEQYF | TGTGCCAGCAGTTTTAGCGGGAGTAGGTACGAGCAGTACTTC
- | 15 | - | TRBJ2-3 | TRBV5-6 | CASSPPRASTDTQYF | TGTGCCAGCAGCCCTCCCAGGGCTAGCACAGATACGCAGTATTTT
few | 15 | - | TRBJ1-1 | TRBV18 | CASSPLGQTNTEAFF | TGTGCCAGCTCACCCTTAGGACAGACGAACACTGAAGCTTTCTTT
once | 15 | TRBD1 | TRBJ1-6 | TRBV20-1 | CSASQTTGGVSPLHF | TGCAGTGCTAGTCAAACCACAGGGGGGGTCTCACCCCTCCACTTT
- | 18 | TRBD2 | TRBJ2-7 | TRBV20-1 | CSASRKGLAGGYSYEQYF | TGCAGTGCTAGTCGAAAGGGACTAGCGGGAGGATACTCCTACGAGCAGTACTTC